This T cell receptor beta chain came from a study of T cell responses to AZD1222 COVID-19 vaccine. Study-wide points: At 160-218 and 743-854, vaccine-associated CD4 TCRs were dominant, and they spanned spike. Unmutated regions of variants are reportedly targeted by nearly half of spike-specific TCRs. Spike-specific TCR breadth and depth grew following two AZD1222 doses.

Germline V CDR1 and CDR2: LNHDA, SQIVND (reference sequence). There are 14 residues in the CDR3. V lost 7 bases to trimming and J lost 5 bases; unmatched junction nucleotides: 9. In regard to this clone: Antigen: not known.

This table comes from immunoSEQ multiplex PCR, and its TCRdb copy is limited to in-frame clones, with some not included. This table has some 170,000 clones, 85% to 90% appearing once. The specimen comprised peripheral blood, sampled 28 days after the second AZD1222 dose. The clonotype comes from an adult who received the AZD1222 COVID-19 vaccine. The gene calls are TRBV19 and TRBJ1-1, with 8 bases lining up with TRBD1. CDR3 residues: CASIKDRGGTEAFF. CDR3 bases: TGTGCCAGTATTAAAGACAGGGGAGGAACTGAAGCTTTCTTT.